This T cell receptor (beta chain) was identified in a study of vaccination effects on CD4 cells after COVID-19. Study-wide background: Post-vaccine specimens arrived a median 72 days past the second dose.

With the ViraFEST assay, the study expanded antigen-specific CD4+ T cells using viral peptide pools, then sequenced them. An approximately 10-day culture period preceded the isolation of CD4+ T cells. Of the BNT162b2 and mRNA-1273 vaccines, participants received two doses of one or the other. In this sample, this clone turned up a few times. Antigen unknown. Per the germline V gene, CDR1 is SGHTA and CDR2 is FQGTGA. Deletions cut 3 bases from V and 1 base from J, with 9 bases between. This CDR3 contains 15 residues. Repertoires were generated with immunoSEQ multiplex PCR, while TCRdb's copy carries only in-frame clones and drops some. The sample holds fewer than 85,000 clones, roughly 80% seen once.

This receptor was identified in a human donor who received a COVID-19 vaccine. This chain uses TRBV7-3 with TRBJ2-2; D not certain. Sample: CD4+ T cells from PBMCs cultured with HCoV-OC43 spike peptides, taken after COVID-19 vaccination. As to subset: HCoV-OC43 spike overlapping peptide pool stimulation. This chain's CDR3 is CASSLGVGNTGELFF. The CDR3 bases are TGTGCCAGCAGCTTGGGCGTCGGGAACACCGGGGAGCTGTTTTTT. Looking up the rest from reference TRBV7-3 and TRBJ2-2 gives the full variable domain: GAGVSQTPSNKVTEKGKYVELRCDPISGHTALYWYRQSLGQGPEFLIYFQGTGAADDSGLPNDRFFAVRPEGSVSTLKIQRTERGDSAVYLCASSLGVGNTGELFFGEGSRLTVL.